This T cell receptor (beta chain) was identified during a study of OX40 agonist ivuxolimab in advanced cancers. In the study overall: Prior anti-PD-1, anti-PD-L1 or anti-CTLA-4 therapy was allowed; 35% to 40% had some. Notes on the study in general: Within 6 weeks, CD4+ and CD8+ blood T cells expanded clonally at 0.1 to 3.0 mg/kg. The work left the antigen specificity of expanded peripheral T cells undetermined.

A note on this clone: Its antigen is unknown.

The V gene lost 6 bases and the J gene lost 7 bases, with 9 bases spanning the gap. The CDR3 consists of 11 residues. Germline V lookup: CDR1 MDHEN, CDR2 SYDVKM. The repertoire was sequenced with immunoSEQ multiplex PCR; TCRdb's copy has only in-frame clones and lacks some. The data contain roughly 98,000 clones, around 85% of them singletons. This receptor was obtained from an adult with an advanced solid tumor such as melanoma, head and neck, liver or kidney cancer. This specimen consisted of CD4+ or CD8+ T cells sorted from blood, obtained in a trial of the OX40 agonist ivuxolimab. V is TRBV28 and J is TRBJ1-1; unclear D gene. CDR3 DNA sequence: TGTGCCAGCAGGGCAGAGGTTGAAGCTTTCTTT. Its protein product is CASRAEVEAFF.